This passage covers 25 T cell receptor beta chains from one sample sequenced in a study of cytomegalovirus exposure and HLA in healthy donors. The PCR ran on 60 Vbeta and 13 Jbeta primers. Here immunoSEQ multiplex PCR was the method, and the copy in TCRdb shows in-frame clones only, minus some. The sample is made up of 100,000 to 150,000 clones, and the top ten hold 1.5% to 2% of it. The sequenced sample consisted of PBMCs. These TCRs come from a young man in good health and CMV-seronegative.

The chain has TRBV9 and TRBJ1-1, with unresolved D. CDR3 length equals 15 residues. CDR1 SGDLS and CDR2 YYNGEE come from the germline V gene. The V end lost 5 bases, the J end lost 0 bases, and 14 bases lay between the germline ends. DNA of the CDR3: TGTGCCAGCAGGGCCGTCGGTAGCGTGAACACTGAAGCTTTCTTT. Translating gives CASRAVGSVNTEAFF.

This chain joins TRBV28 and TRBJ1-2; TRBD1 matches at 7 bases. V was clipped by 3 bases and J by 8 bases; unmatched bases: 3. The CDR3 loop spans 12 amino acids. Germline CDR1 is MDHEN and CDR2 is SYDVKM. This CDR3 reads CASSLAGGGYTF. The CDR3 DNA is TGTGCCAGCAGTTTGGCAGGGGGAGGCTACACCTTC.

Here the CDR3 reads CASSLRIGTILTNEQFF. In nucleotides, the CDR3 is TGTGCCAGCAGCCTACGGATCGGGACTATCCTTACCAATGAGCAGTTCTTC. V gene TRBV7-8 combines with J gene TRBJ2-1, with 7 bases that match TRBD2. Germline CDR1 is SGHVS and CDR2 is FQNEAQ. CDR3 length: 17 residues. Trimming took 5 bases from V and 6 from J; bases not matched to a gene: 16.

This chain uses TRBV10-3 with TRBJ1-5, with a possible D match to TRBD1 (5 bases). Germline lookup yields CDR1 ENHRY and CDR2 SYGVKD. This CDR3 region has 14 residues. The V gene lost 10 bases and the J gene lost 1 base, with 14 bases spanning the gap. The CDR3 nucleotides are TGTGCCACCCTCGGGGGAGGGAGCAATCAGCCCCAGCATTTT. It specifies CATLGGGSNQPQHF.

The J gene is TRBJ1-2, the V gene TRBV27; D not certain. Germline V gene lookup returns CDR1 MNHEY and CDR2 SMNVEV (reference sequence). V was trimmed by 5 bases and J by 8 bases, leaving 18 bases between them. This CDR3 comprises 14 residues. CDR3 in amino acids: CASSTPRRVRGYTF. The CDR3 coding sequence is TGTGCCAGCAGTACCCCCAGACGCGTGAGGGGCTACACCTTC.

The CDR3 here is CASSSTTGRTYEQYF. CDR3 sequence (DNA): TGTGCCAGCAGTTCTACGACAGGGAGGACCTACGAGCAGTACTTC. V gene TRBV6-6 combines with J gene TRBJ2-5, with D perhaps matching TRBD1 (7 bases). The end of the DNA fits TRBJ2-7 better, so the J call may be wrong. Germline values: CDR1 MNHNY, CDR2 SVGAGI (reference sequence). This CDR3 comprises 15 residues.

CDR3 loop: CASSPQTRTSYNEQFF. The DNA of the CDR3 is TGTGCCAGCAGCCCACAAACCCGGACTAGCTACAATGAGCAGTTCTTC. The rearrangement joins TRBV13 to TRBJ2-1, with TRBD2 identical over 7 bases. V was clipped by 5 bases and J by 3 bases; unmatched bases: 10. Germline loops: CDR1 PRHDT, CDR2 FYEKMQ (reference sequence). The CDR3 covers 16 residues.

The rearrangement joins TRBV30 to TRBJ2-7; D might be TRBD2 (6 bases). The germline V gene has CDR1 GTSNPN and CDR2 SVGIG (reference sequence). The CDR3 consists of 13 residues. Deletions cut 3 bases from V and 4 bases from J, with 13 bases between. The chain's CDR3 is CAWRGRGKYEQYF. As DNA, the CDR3 is TGTGCCTGGAGAGGCCGGGGGAAGTACGAGCAGTACTTC.

The CDR3 reads CASSHRTGSSYEQYF. CDR3 in DNA: TGCGCCAGCAGCCATAGGACAGGGAGCTCCTACGAGCAGTACTTC. The chain is built from TRBV4-3 and TRBJ2-7; 8 nucleotides align to TRBD1. The CDR3 contains 15 residues. Germline CDR1 reads LGHNA; CDR2 reads YSLEER. The J segment lost 0 bases and the V segment lost 3 bases, leaving 4 bases of the junction unmatched.

J is TRBJ1-2 and V is TRBV5-4, with 7 bases aligning to TRBD1. Per the germline V gene, CDR1 is SGHNT and CDR2 is YYREEE (reference sequence). This CDR3 comprises 16 residues. V shed 5 bases, J shed 7 bases, and the junction held 17 bases outside the gene matches. The CDR3 spells CASRGEPTGTGVGYTF. The CDR3 DNA reads as TGTGCCAGCAGGGGGGAACCGACAGGGACTGGAGTTGGCTACACCTTC.

A word on this clone: Other nucleotide sequences from this sample produce the same CDR3. The rearrangement joins TRBV28 to TRBJ1-5, with D possibly TRBD1 on 5 matching bases. Per germline, CDR1 MDHEN and CDR2 SYDVKM. The germline V and J ends were trimmed by 3 bases and 5 bases, with 8 bases remaining between them. The CDR3 contains 13 residues. CDR3 loop: CASSFPGDQPQHF. The CDR3 DNA sequence: TGTGCCAGCAGTTTCCCGGGGGATCAGCCCCAGCATTTT.

The chain carries TRBV12-5 and TRBJ2-2; 11 bases map to TRBD2. V was clipped by 2 bases and J by 5 bases; unmatched bases: 7. CDR1 and CDR2 (germline): LGHNT, FRNRAP. The CDR3 sequence is 17 residues long. Written as DNA, the CDR3 is TGTGCTAGTGGTTTGTGGGGACTAGCGGAGAGGACCGGGGAGCTGTTTTTT. It yields the protein CASGLWGLAERTGELFF.

This chain uses TRBV6-5 with TRBJ1-5, with 7 nucleotides matching TRBD1. The CDR3 length is 14 residues. J was trimmed by 2 bases and V by 5 bases; bases with no gene match: 3. Per germline, CDR1 MNHEY and CDR2 SVGAGI. This CDR3 reads CASSGDSRNQPQHF. The CDR3 coding sequence is TGTGCCAGCAGTGGGGACAGCCGCAATCAGCCCCAGCATTTT.

The chain is built from TRBV4-1 and TRBJ2-3; 9 bases map to TRBD2. CDR1 and CDR2 from the germline V gene are MGHRA and YSYEKL. This CDR3 contains 21 residues. With V trimmed by 3 bases and J by 1 base, 20 bases remained unmatched. The CDR3 coding sequence is TGCGCCAGCAGCCAGTACACGGGTGGGATAGCGGGAGATTTGGGCACAGATACGCAGTATTTT. Translation gives CASSQYTGGIAGDLGTDTQYF.

V is TRBV10-3 and J is TRBJ2-5, with TRBD1 as a possible D gene (5 bases). The last part of the DNA fits TRBJ2-7 better; the J call may be wrong. The germline V gene has CDR1 ENHRY and CDR2 SYGVKD. The CDR3 runs 13 residues. CDR3 sequence reads: CAISEGAPHEQYF. The CDR3 nucleotides read TGTGCCATCAGTGAGGGGGCGCCTCACGAGCAGTACTTC.

V and J are TRBV5-5 and TRBJ2-1; 8 bases map to TRBD1. Germline V lookup: CDR1 SGHKS, CDR2 YYEKEE (reference sequence). This CDR3 comprises 15 residues. Trimming removed 4 bases from V and 6 bases from J; junction bases left unmatched: 9. The CDR3 sequence: CASSIRTGLGNEQFF. CDR3 in DNA: TGTGCCAGCAGCATACGGACAGGGTTGGGCAATGAGCAGTTCTTC.

This chain joins TRBV2 and TRBJ1-1; D gene unclear. The V end was cut by 2 bases, the J end by 5 bases, with 9 bases between. Germline CDR1 is SNHLY and CDR2 is FYNNEI. The CDR3 has 13 amino acids. DNA of the CDR3: TGTGCCAGCAGTGAACTCGGGTATACTGAAGCTTTCTTT. This translates into CASSELGYTEAFF. Supplemented by reference TRBV2 and TRBJ1-1, the full variable domain reads EPEVTQTPSHQVTQMGQEVILRCVPISNHLYFYWYRQILGQKVEFLVSFYNNEISEKSEIFDDQFSVERPDGSNFTLKIRSTKLEDSAMYFCASSELGYTEAFFGQGTRLTVV.

A remark on this clone: In the same sample, other DNA sequences code for this CDR3. This chain uses TRBV4-3 with TRBJ2-6; 8 bases are a match to TRBD1. The ends lost 3 bases at V and 4 bases at J; junction bases unmatched: 5. The CDR3 loop spans 16 amino acids. The V gene's germline CDR1 is LGHNA and CDR2 YSLEER. CDR3: CASSHQGATGANVLTF. DNA for the CDR3: TGCGCCAGCAGCCACCAGGGGGCGACAGGGGCCAACGTCCTGACTTTC.

Of note for this clone: The identical CDR3 is also encoded by other nucleotide sequences in the sample. This chain links TRBV5-6 with TRBJ1-5; 7 bases agree with TRBD1. CDR1 is SGHDT, CDR2 YYEEEE, per germline. The V gene end was trimmed by 4 bases and the J gene end by 1 base; junction bases not matched to a gene: 2. This CDR3 comprises 14 residues. The CDR3, as DNA: TGTGCCAGCAGCCGCAGGGGGAGCAATCAGCCCCAGCATTTT. It translates to CASSRRGSNQPQHF.

The chain carries TRBV28 and TRBJ1-5; D may be TRBD1 (6 bases). This CDR3 region has 17 residues. Per germline, CDR1 MDHEN and CDR2 SYDVKM. Trimming cost V 2 bases and J 0 bases, with 14 bases left between them. Here the CDR3 reads CASSLSPYRASNQPQHF. The CDR3 nucleotides are TGTGCCAGCAGTTTAAGTCCTTACAGGGCTAGCAATCAGCCCCAGCATTTT.

The chain joins TRBV5-1 to TRBJ1-1; TRBD1 is a possible D gene (6 bases). Trimming pared 4 bases from V and 1 base from J, leaving 14 bases between. The CDR3 sequence is 15 residues long. Germline CDR1 and CDR2: SGHRS and YFSETQ. The CDR3 reads CASSVIMGQNTEAFF. The CDR3 bases are TGCGCCAGCAGCGTAATAATGGGACAGAACACTGAAGCTTTCTTT. The full variable domain, rest sourced from reference TRBV5-1 and TRBJ1-1, is KAGVTQTPRYLIKTRGQQVTLSCSPISGHRSVSWYQQTPGQGLQFLFEYFSETQRNKGNFPGRFSGRQFSNSRSEMNVSTLELGDSALYLCASSVIMGQNTEAFFGQGTRLTVV.

This chain joins TRBV10-1 and TRBJ1-1; D may be TRBD1 (5 bases). The V and J ends lost 6 bases and 4 bases respectively, with 9 bases between them. This CDR3 spans 12 amino acids. Germline CDR1 reads WNHNN; CDR2 reads SYGVQD (reference sequence). The CDR3 DNA sequence: TGCGCCAGCAGACCGGGGGGCACTGAAGCTTTCTTT. As protein: CASRPGGTEAFF.

This chain connects TRBV7-9 to TRBJ1-5; D is possibly TRBD1 (5 bases). The length of the CDR3 is 13 residues. CDR1 SEHNR and CDR2 FQNEAQ come from the germline V gene (reference sequence). V lost 3 bases and J lost 5, with 8 bases in between. CDR3 bases: TGTGCCAGCAGCTTCAGGGCCGATCAGCCCCAGCATTTT. It codes for CASSFRADQPQHF.

V usage is TRBV7-9 and J usage is TRBJ1-2; no definite D call. Germline V gene data show CDR1 as SEHNR and CDR2 as FQNEAQ (reference sequence). The V and J ends lost 3 bases and 9 bases respectively, with 17 bases between them. CDR3 length: 14 amino acids. The CDR3, as DNA: TGTGCCAGCAGCTTTCCATCGGACGGGATGAGCTACACCTTC. Amino acid sequence: CASSFPSDGMSYTF.

The rearrangement uses TRBV5-1 and TRBJ2-3, with a weak D call TRBD1 (6 bases). The CDR3 contains 13 residues. Germline loops: CDR1 SGHRS, CDR2 YFSETQ. Deletions cut 4 bases from V and 6 bases from J, with 12 bases between. The CDR3 loop reads CASSGAGVDTQYF. The CDR3 nucleotides are TGCGCCAGCAGCGGAGCAGGGGTGGATACGCAGTATTTT. The full variable domain, rest sourced from reference TRBV5-1 and TRBJ2-3, is KAGVTQTPRYLIKTRGQQVTLSCSPISGHRSVSWYQQTPGQGLQFLFEYFSETQRNKGNFPGRFSGRQFSNSRSEMNVSTLELGDSALYLCASSGAGVDTQYFGPGTRLTVL.